This T cell receptor (beta chain) was sequenced for a study of Graves' ophthalmopathy and Graves' hyperthyroidism. Certain patients were not enrolled. These were patients with other autoimmune diseases, uncontrolled infections, pregnancy or lactation. The CDR3 runs 14 residues. CDR1 is MNHEY, CDR2 SVGEGT, per germline. Trimming took off 5 bases at V and 0 bases at J, with 10 bases between the two ends. RNA transcripts were the template, and TCR beta CDR3 regions were amplified from them. An opening RT-PCR round employed HTBI primers and preceded a second-round multiplex PCR. From the multiplex PCR reads, TCRdb called clonotypes with MiXCR, one entry per CDR3 protein. The repertoire holds approximately 160,000 distinct CDR3 sequences, with just under 40% as singletons.

The sequencing input was peripheral blood. The chain joins TRBV6-2 or TRBV6-3 to TRBJ1-1, with D uncertain. The clonotype was recovered from a man aged 25 to 40 with Graves' ophthalmopathy. For the CDR3, the DNA is TGTGCCAGCAGTGATTACAGAGTGAACACTGAAGCTTTCTTT. Amino acids: CASSDYRVNTEAFF.